This section outlines one T cell receptor (beta chain) sequence together with its context. Its antigen is unknown. These data are taken from a study of cytomegalovirus exposure and HLA in healthy donors. Both 60 Vbeta primers and 13 Jbeta primers went into the PCR. Libraries were prepared by immunoSEQ multiplex PCR; TCRdb keeps only in-frame clonotypes and omits some of them. The sample carries around 150,000 clones, approximately 79% recorded once. V lost 2 bases and J 6 bases, leaving 18 bases between the germline ends. Germline loops: CDR1 SGHRS, CDR2 YFSETQ. This CDR3 is built from 15 residues. Whole-study findings and limits: The productive fraction for most TCR beta V segments was about 87% or about 30% in an earlier analysis. Most sequenced TCRs were rare (though some public TCRs occurred in many donors). Among the most significant clusters, several appeared linked to common viral pathogens in a later analysis.

Donors sampled were nominally healthy, though unrecorded immune exposures were likely. The V gene is TRBV5-1, the J gene TRBJ2-7, with a possible D match to TRBD1 (6 bases). Sequenced: PBMCs. This TCR was recovered from a male donor in good health and CMV-seronegative. The CDR3, as DNA: TGCGCCAGCAGCTTCCGACAGGCCCAGTCAGGCGAGCAGTACTTC. Residues: CASSFRQAQSGEQYF.